This TCR beta chain was retrieved from a study of CD8 T cells in Susac syndrome. As for the study in general: Within the group of sequenced Susac syndrome patients, roughly six had active disease and eight were in remission.

Random hexamers were used to reverse transcribe roughly 0.5 to 1 ug of RNA. By means of immunoSEQ multiplex PCR, TCR beta CDR3 spanning 54 Vbeta and 13 Jbeta underwent amplification. TCRdb itself ran the immunoSEQ multiplex PCR reads through MiXCR, one entry per CDR3 protein. The data contain about 180,000 distinct CDR3 sequences, around 94% of them singletons. V shed 5 bases, J shed 1 base, and the junction held 7 bases outside the gene matches. Germline values: CDR1 SEHNR, CDR2 FQNEAQ (reference sequence). The CDR3 totals 17 residues. Input material: CD4+ T cells from PBMCs. This receptor was obtained from a human donor with Susac syndrome. V usage is TRBV7-9 and J usage is TRBJ2-1; 11 bases agree with TRBD2. CDR3 amino acids: CASSTRSGGGSYNEQFF. In DNA form, the CDR3 reads TGTGCCAGCAGCACCCGTAGCGGGGGGGGATCCTACAATGAGCAGTTCTTC.